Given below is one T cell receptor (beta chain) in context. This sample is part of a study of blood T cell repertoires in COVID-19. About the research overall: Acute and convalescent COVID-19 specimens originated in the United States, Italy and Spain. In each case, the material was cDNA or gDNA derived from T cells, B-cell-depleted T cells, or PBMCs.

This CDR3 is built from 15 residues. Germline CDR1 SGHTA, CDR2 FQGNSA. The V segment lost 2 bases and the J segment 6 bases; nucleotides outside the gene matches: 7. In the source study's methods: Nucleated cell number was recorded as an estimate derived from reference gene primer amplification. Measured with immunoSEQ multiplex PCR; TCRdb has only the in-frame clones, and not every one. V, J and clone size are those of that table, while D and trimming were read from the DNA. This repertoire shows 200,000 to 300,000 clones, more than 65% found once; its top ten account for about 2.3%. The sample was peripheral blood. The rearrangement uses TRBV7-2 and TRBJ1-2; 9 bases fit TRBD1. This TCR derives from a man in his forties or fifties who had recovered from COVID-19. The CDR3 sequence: CASSLLGQGIHGYTF. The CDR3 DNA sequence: TGTGCCAGCAGCTTACTCGGACAGGGGATCCATGGCTACACCTTC.